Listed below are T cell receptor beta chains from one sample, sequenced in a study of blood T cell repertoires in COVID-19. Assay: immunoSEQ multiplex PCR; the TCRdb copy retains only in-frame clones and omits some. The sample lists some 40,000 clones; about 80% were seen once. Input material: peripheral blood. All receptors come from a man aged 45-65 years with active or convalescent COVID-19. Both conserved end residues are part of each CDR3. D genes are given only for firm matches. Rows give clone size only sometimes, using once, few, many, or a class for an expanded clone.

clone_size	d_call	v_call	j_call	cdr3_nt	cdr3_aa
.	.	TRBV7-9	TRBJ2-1	TGTGCCAGCAGCTTAGCGGCAGGGTTCTCCTACAATGAGCAGTTCTTC	CASSLAAGFSYNEQFF
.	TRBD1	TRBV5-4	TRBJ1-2	TGTGCCAGCAGCGTAGCCGGGACAGGGGCTAACTATGGCTACACCTTC	CASSVAGTGANYGYTF
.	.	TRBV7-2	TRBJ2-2	TGTGCCAGCAGCAGTGGGCAAACGAACACCGGGGAGCTGTTTTTT	CASSSGQTNTGELFF
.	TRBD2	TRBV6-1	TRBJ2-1	TGTGCCAGCAGTGAGGTTAGCGGGGGGGCTAAGCGCTGGCAGTTCTTC	CASSEVSGGAKRWQFF
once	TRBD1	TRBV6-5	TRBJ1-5	TGTGCGGCACGGACAGGAATTAGCAATCAGCCCCAGCATTTT	CAARTGISNQPQHF
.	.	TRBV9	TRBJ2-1	TGTGCCAGCAACCCAGGGGGGAGCTCCTACAATGAGCAGTTCTTC	CASNPGGSSYNEQFF
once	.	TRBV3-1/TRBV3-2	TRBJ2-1	TGTGCCAGCAGCCAATGGCCCCTTGGCAATGAGCAGTTCTTC	CASSQWPLGNEQFF
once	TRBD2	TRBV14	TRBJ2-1	TGTGCCAGCAGCTTGGGACTAGTTAGGCACAATGAGCAGTTCTTC	CASSLGLVRHNEQFF
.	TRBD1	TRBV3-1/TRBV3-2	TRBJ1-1	TGTGCCAGCATCTCCGCGACAGGGAACTTTCCTGAAGCTTTCTTT	CASISATGNFPEAFF
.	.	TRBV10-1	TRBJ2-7	TGCGCCAGCAGTGAGTCGAGTGGTTACGAGCAGTACTTC	CASSESSGYEQYF
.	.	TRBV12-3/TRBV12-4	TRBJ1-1	TGTGCCAGCAGTTTAACAGGGCTCACTGAAGCTTTCTTT	CASSLTGLTEAFF
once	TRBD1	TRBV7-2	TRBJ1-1	TGTGCCAGCAGCTTAAACAGGGGGGGAGAAGCTTTCTTT	CASSLNRGGEAFF
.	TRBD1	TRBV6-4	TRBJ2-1	TGTGCCAGCAACCGGGACAGGGGAGGGGAGCAGTTCTTC	CASNRDRGGEQFF
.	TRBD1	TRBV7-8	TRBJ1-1	TGTGCCAGCAGCATATGGGACAGGGTAGGTGAAGCTTTCTTT	CASSIWDRVGEAFF
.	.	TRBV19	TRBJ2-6	TGTGCCAGTAGTACCCTGACAGGTCCGGGCTCTGGGGCCAACGTCCTGACTTTC	CASSTLTGPGSGANVLTF
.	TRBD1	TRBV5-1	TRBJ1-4	TGCGCCAGCAGCTCGACAGGGGCAACTAATGAAAAACTGTTTTTT	CASSSTGATNEKLFF
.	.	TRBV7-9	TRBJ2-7	TGTGCCAGCAGCTCCTCACTCTCCTACGAGCAGTACTTC	CASSSSLSYEQYF